The source of this TCR beta chain is a study of T cells in Graves' hyperthyroidism and ophthalmopathy. Using RNA transcripts as the source, TCR beta CDR3 regions were amplified. The TCR CDR3 was amplified in a first-round RT-PCR using the HTBI primer set. TCRdb used MiXCR to reprocess the multiplex PCR reads, holding one entry per CDR3 protein. The sample yields about 320,000 distinct CDR3 sequences, 16% seen once. This clonotype was counted at least ten times. There are 16 residues in the CDR3. V dropped 0 bases and J dropped 2 bases, with 12 bases sitting between them. Germline V gene data show CDR1 as KGHSH and CDR2 as LQKENI. Hyperthyroidism had been newly diagnosed in patients aged 18 to 65, and its duration was under 2 months.

The sequence came from a man younger than 45 with Graves' hyperthyroidism. The V call is TRBV18, the J call TRBJ2-3, with D unresolved. The sample taken for sequencing was blood. CDR3 in DNA: TGTGCCAGCTCACCACCGCGAGCCGGATTCACAGATACGCAGTATTTT. This encodes CASSPPRAGFTDTQYF.